The text below deals with one T cell receptor (beta chain). The data were taken from a study of identical twins. Healthy Caucasians supplied all donations. Template switching supplied a universal primer site; unique molecular identifiers were carried on the cDNA. MiXCR, applied by TCRdb to the 5' RACE reads, yields one record per CDR3 protein. The sample consists of about 240,000 distinct CDR3 sequences, about 12% of them appearing once. The CDR3 has 15 residues. V lost 1 base and J 2 bases, leaving 13 bases between the germline ends. Germline CDR1 is DFQATT and CDR2 is SNEGSKA (reference sequence). This same sample was also taken into another study, of yellow fever vaccine responses in identical twins.

The sequencing sample was made of memory (CD45RO+) T cells sorted from blood. The gene calls are TRBV20-1 and TRBJ2-3, with a possible D match to TRBD1 (6 bases). The source is a woman aged 18-29 years in good health. The CDR3 DNA reads as TGCAGTGCTAGAGTACCCGGGACAAACACAGATACGCAGTATTTT. Its protein is CSARVPGTNTDTQYF.